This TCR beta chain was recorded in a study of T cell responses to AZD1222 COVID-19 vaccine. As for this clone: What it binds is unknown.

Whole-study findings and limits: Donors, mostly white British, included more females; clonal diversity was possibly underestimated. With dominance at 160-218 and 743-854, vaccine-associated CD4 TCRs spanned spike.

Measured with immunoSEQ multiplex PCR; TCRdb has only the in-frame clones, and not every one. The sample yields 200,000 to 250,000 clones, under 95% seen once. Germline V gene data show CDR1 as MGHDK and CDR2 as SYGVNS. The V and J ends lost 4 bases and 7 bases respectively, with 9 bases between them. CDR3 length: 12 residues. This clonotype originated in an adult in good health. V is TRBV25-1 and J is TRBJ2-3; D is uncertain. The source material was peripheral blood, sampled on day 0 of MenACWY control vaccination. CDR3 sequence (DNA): TGTGCCAGCAGTGGCGGCAGACATACGCAGTATTTT. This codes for CASSGGRHTQYF.